This paragraph covers one TCR beta chain sequence. Its antigen is still unknown. One base away there is no much larger clone; base qualities are not given. This entry comes from a study of cytomegalovirus exposure and HLA in healthy donors (dated by TCRdb to 2016 to 2017). Regarding the study in general: According to an earlier analysis of around 600 of the donors, 150 million to 200 million T cells yielded roughly 110 million unique TCR beta sequences and about 280 Gb of sequence data. Using immunosequencing, the study profiled T cell repertoires from 500 to 800 subjects and related those repertoires to cytomegalovirus serostatus. Across 300 to 400 genotyped donors of the cohort, an average of roughly 230,000 unique TCR beta nucleotide sequences per donor were sequenced, and 15% to 20% of those sequences were non-productive. The later analysis used no new phenotypic data to find candidate immune exposures, relying instead on TCR beta sequences and their occurrence across donors. Around 300 gigabases of sequencing data and 70 million to 100 million unique TCR sequences were included in an early release covering roughly 600 HLA-typed donors. Typing coverage differed by locus: A, B, C, DRB1 and DQB1 were typed in roughly 620-630 donors, DQA1 in 500 to 550, DPA1 in around 610, and DPB1 in roughly 450. An earlier analysis of about 600 of the donors used high-throughput TCR beta sequencing to judge whether each TCR beta V gene segment behaved as functional or pseudogenic. HLA typing covered class I and class II loci at four-digit resolution. Donor age, sex, ethnicity and CMV serostatus were collected together with the repertoire data. Of the 350 to 450 genotyped donors, approximately 82% fell in the genetic ancestry cluster associated with self-reported Caucasian donors. A separate validation cohort of over 95 different subjects was used in addition to the roughly 720-subject first cohort. Every repertoire in the discovery cohort had been generated on one and the same sequencing platform. High-throughput TCR immunosequencing, statistical association of individual TCRs with disease status, and machine learning were combined to predict cytomegalovirus infection status. Genome-wide SNP genotypes for about 60% of the 666 donors were used in a later genetic analysis, which treated that subset as a discovery cohort. In a later analysis, previously published TCR beta repertoires from about 670 donors were re-analyzed and high-resolution HLA genotyping was added so that TCR occurrence patterns could be studied. The study was designed to test whether signatures of past pathogen exposure could be identified by cataloging public T cell receptors. Roughly five DR-DQ haplotypes were handled as single units for association and clustering, since linkage in the cohort was strong.

Library preparation employed the immunoSEQ multiplex PCR assay. For the multiplex PCR, a mixture combining 60 forward primers for TCR Vbeta segments and 13 reverse primers for TCR Jbeta segments was used. The CDR3 region of rearranged TCR beta genes was amplified from genomic DNA with a multiplex PCR assay. The amplified TCR beta libraries were sequenced on the Illumina HiSeq System as 87-base-pair reads. The paper's data handling went like this. Across the 700 or so repertoires, a later analysis counted some 81 million unique TCR beta chains, some 11 million of which were shared by at least two donors. Raw reads were error-corrected and collapsed into unique sequences with a nearest-neighbor algorithm that merged closely related sequences to remove PCR and sequencing errors. V, D and J gene segments were assigned by aligning CDR3 sequences to IMGT reference sequences. For a sequence to be retained, a match of at least six nucleotides was required to both a V gene segment and a J gene segment. Rearrangements were classified as productive when the CDR3 lacked stop codons and remained in frame with V and J, and all other rearrangements were classified as non-productive. Following IMGT convention, CDR3 was defined as the stretch from the second conserved V-encoded cysteine to the conserved J-encoded phenylalanine. The earlier analysis of a few hundred of the donors excluded any sequence lacking an unambiguous match to a single V gene segment. In an earlier analysis of approximately 590 of the donors, V segments were called functional above 56.7% productive rearrangements and were called segregating when the between-donor standard deviation exceeded 5%. To diagnose cytomegalovirus status from the catalog of TCR beta chain sequences, a statistical classification framework was built. In a later analysis, V and J genes were assigned by comparing TCR nucleotide sequences against IMGT/GENE-DB human TR gene sequences. In a later analysis, CDR3 sequences and most-parsimonious VDJ recombination scenarios were assigned using the TCRdist pipeline. In a later analysis, each TCR beta chain was defined by its CDR3 amino acid sequence together with its V-gene family, and reads lacking a unique V-gene family were excluded. To address suspected cross-contamination and a sequencing artifact, a later analysis removed roughly 580 highly shared, low-generation-probability nucleotide sequences. A later analysis calculated a clonal expansion index for each public chain from normalized within-repertoire ranks of inferred template counts. A later analysis computed generation probabilities with a VDJ recombination model fitted to out-of-frame rearrangements, and checked the results against IGoR. Hypergeometric tests were used in a later analysis to score TCR-TCR, TCR-HLA and TCR-CMV co-occurrence, with a repertoire-size bias correction applied to the TCR pairs. A later analysis estimated false discovery rates by permuting HLA or CMV assignments 20 times. In a later analysis, co-occurring TCRs were grouped using DBSCAN, with TCRdist sequence similarity added in when clustering inside HLA-allele-positive subsets. Repertoires with fewer than 30,000 or more than 120,000 public chains were left out of co-occurrence clustering, as were four to six repertoires with anomalous nucleotide sharing. In its TCRdb copy, this immuneACCESS table keeps in-frame sequences only and misses some clones. Where compared with another copy, unresolved V genes explain less than half of these, and the others have no known cause. Clone size and the V and J calls come from that table; the DNA yielded D and trimming. This sample lists some 150,000 clones; around three fifths were detected once. Jointly, the top ten make up less than 3.5% of the sample.

Taken from cysteine to phenylalanine, the CDR3 has 15 residues. Only the CDR3 DNA is retained, 45 bases long and in frame from the first base. Compared with germline, V lacks 2 bases and J lacks 11 bases; bases without a gene match: 12. CDR1 and CDR2 (MDHEN, SYDVKM) derive from the germline V gene. The cohort was made up of approximately 670 healthy bone marrow donors. At the time of sampling, every cohort member was nominally healthy, though immune exposures that went unrecorded were likely present. The donor tested CMV seropositive, placing the donor among the 310 or so seropositive members of the cohort. Each donor provided a peripheral blood sample, and peripheral blood mononuclear cells were used for TCR beta sequencing. The Qiagen DNeasy Blood Extraction Kit was used to extract genomic DNA from the blood cell samples. The study at large found these results: Because some donors lacked HLA typing at each locus, the association tests relied only on the typed subset. While some public TCRs were present in many individuals, most TCR sequences turned up only very rarely across donors. According to a later analysis, parvovirus B19, influenza, CMV and Epstein-Barr virus appeared linked to several top co-occurrence clusters. The authors suggested that the approach could potentially be extended to other disease states and immunological phenotypes. The only immune exposure information available for the cohort was CMV serostatus. Specific HLA alleles were associated with roughly 16,000 TCR beta sequences at a false discovery rate of 0.05 in a later analysis. A further reported finding was that TCR beta sequences accurately predicted the HLA-A and HLA-B alleles for most subjects in the first cohort. The classifier was reported to diagnose cytomegalovirus status with high specificity and sensitivity in both the original and validation cohorts. The study gave a list of under 200 TCR beta chains associated with cytomegalovirus. According to a later genetic analysis, donors in an Asian-associated ancestry cluster had fewer N-insertions in productive TCRs than the approximately 630-donor mean. According to a later analysis, TCR association rates differed among HLA loci, with DRB1 alleles showing the most associated TCRs and HLA-C alleles showing the fewest. In a later genetic analysis, a missense DCLRE1C variant was associated with V-gene and J-gene trimming of TCR beta chains, and the association was replicated in an independent cohort. A cluster of highly shared sequence variants was judged likely to be a technical artifact of the sequencing pipeline. This cohort had only TCR beta chains sequenced, and the lack of alpha or paired-chain data limited which features could be detected. When HLA alleles, especially DR and DQ, strongly co-occurred, attributing TCR associations to individual alleles was difficult. The earlier analysis of around 600 of the donors excluded some 15 rarely observed V segments, including chromosome 9 orphons, because counts were too low. Linkage disequilibrium might explain the correlated functional status among segregating V segments, but an unknown experimental factor could not be ruled out. Some IMGT-functional V segments, including TRBV6-2 and TRBV6-3, could not be distinguished by the 87-base-pair reads and were therefore excluded. Broadly in line with IMGT annotations, most TCR beta V segments showed up in productive rearrangements about 87% or about 30% of the time in an earlier analysis of several hundred of the donors. Compared with equally common non-associated chains, HLA-associated TCR beta chains in a later analysis were more clonally expanded and had lower generation probabilities. According to a later analysis, most CMV-associated TCR beta chains appeared to be HLA-restricted, and the HLA associations seemed to be driven largely by CMV exposure. Three of the identified cytomegalovirus-associated TCR beta chains were confirmed in vitro to be specific for cytomegalovirus antigens. The presence/absence analyses assumed that sequencing depth was roughly uniform across donors, and that assumption may not be true.

The chain uses TRBV28 and TRBJ1-1, and 9 bases in between align with TRBD1. This TCR came from a woman aged 25 to 39 in good health and CMV-seropositive. Sequenced material: PBMCs. The CDR3 corresponds to CASSLIGYTGGFAFF. The DNA reads as follows: TGTGCCAGCAGTTTAATTGGCTATACAGGGGGCTTCGCTTTCTTT.